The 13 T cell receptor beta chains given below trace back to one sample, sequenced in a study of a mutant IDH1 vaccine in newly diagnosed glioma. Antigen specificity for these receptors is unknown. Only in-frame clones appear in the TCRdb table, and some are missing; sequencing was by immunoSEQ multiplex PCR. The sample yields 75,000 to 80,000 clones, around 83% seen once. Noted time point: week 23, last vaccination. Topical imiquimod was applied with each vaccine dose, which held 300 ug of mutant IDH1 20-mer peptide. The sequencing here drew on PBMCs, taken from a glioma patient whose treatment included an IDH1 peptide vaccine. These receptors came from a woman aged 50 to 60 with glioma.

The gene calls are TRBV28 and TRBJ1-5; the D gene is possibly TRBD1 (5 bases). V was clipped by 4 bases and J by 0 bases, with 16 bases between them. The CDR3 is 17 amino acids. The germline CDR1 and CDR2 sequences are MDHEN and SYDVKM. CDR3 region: CASSSGGGHPSNQPQHF. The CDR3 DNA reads TGTGCCAGCAGTTCCGGCGGGGGTCACCCTAGCAATCAGCCCCAGCATTTT.

The CDR3 is CASSSPKGGRAGSGELFF. Written as DNA, the CDR3 is TGTGCCAGCAGTTCCCCTAAAGGCGGGAGGGCCGGGAGCGGGGAGCTGTTTTTT. The V gene is TRBV28, the J gene TRBJ2-2; 9 bases align to TRBD2. The V and J ends lost 4 bases and 7 bases, in that order; junction bases with no gene match: 16. The germline V gene has CDR1 MDHEN and CDR2 SYDVKM. This CDR3 contains 18 residues.

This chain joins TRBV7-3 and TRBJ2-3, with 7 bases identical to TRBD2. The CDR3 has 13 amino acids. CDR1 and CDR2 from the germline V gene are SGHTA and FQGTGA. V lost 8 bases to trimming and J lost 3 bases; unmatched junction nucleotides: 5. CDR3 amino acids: CASGRELTDTQYF. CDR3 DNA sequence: TGTGCCAGCGGGCGGGAGTTAACAGATACGCAGTATTTT.

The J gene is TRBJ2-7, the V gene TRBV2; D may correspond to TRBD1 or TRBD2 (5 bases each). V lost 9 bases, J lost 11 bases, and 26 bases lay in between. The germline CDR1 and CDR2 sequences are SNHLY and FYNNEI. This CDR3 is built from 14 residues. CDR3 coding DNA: TGTGCCAGTTACCGGGACCTCTCCTTTACGGAGGAGTACTTC. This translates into CASYRDLSFTEEYF.

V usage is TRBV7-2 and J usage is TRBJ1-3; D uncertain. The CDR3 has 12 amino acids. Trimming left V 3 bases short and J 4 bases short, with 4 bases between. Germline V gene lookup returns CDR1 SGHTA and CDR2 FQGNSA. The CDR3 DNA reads TGTGCCAGCAGCTTTAGCGGAAACACCATATATTTT. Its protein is CASSFSGNTIYF.

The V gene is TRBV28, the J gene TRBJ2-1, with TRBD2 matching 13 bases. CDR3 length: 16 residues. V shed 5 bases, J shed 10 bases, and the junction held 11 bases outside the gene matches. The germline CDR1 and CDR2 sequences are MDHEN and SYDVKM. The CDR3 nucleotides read TGTGCCAGCAGTGGGGCGGGACTAGCGGGATTAAAGGAGCAGTTCTTC. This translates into CASSGAGLAGLKEQFF.

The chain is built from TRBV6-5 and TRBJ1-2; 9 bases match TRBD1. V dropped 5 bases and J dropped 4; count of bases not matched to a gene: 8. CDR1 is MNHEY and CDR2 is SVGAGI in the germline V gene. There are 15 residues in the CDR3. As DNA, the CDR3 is TGTGCCAGCAGTCAAACAGGGGGCGAAGGCTATGGCTACACCTTC. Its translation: CASSQTGGEGYGYTF.

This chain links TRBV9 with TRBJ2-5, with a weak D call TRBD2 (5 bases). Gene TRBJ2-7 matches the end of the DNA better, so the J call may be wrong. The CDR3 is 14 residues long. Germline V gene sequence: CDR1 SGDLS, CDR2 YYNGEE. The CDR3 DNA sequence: TGTGCCAGCAGCGTAAGTGATCGGGGCTACGAGCAGTACTTC. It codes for CASSVSDRGYEQYF.

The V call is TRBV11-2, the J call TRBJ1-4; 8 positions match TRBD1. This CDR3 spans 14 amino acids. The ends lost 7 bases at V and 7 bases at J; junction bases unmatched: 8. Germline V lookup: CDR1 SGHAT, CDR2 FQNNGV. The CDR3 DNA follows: TGTGCCAGCACGCATAGGACAGGGTTTGAAAAACTGTTTTTT. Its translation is CASTHRTGFEKLFF.

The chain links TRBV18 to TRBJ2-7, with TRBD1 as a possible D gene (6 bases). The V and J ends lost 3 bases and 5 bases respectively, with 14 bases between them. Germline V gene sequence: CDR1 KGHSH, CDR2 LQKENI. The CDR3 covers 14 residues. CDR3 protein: CASSPQQGIHEQYF. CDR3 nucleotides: TGTGCCAGCTCACCCCAACAGGGAATCCACGAGCAGTACTTC.

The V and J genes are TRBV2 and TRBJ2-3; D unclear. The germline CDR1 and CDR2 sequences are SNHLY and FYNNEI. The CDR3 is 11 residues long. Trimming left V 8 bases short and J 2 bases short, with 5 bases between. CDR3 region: CASGFTDTQYF. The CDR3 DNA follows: TGTGCCAGCGGGTTCACAGATACGCAGTATTTT.

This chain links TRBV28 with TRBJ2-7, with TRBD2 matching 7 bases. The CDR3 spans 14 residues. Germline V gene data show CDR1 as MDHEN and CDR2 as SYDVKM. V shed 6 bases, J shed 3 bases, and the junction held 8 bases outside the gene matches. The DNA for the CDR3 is TGTGCCAGCAGCCGCGAGGGCGGGAGCTACGAGCAGTACTTC. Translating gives CASSREGGSYEQYF.

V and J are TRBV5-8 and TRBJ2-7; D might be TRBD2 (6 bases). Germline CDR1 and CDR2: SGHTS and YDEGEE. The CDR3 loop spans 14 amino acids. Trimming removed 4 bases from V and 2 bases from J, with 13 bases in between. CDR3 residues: CASSLRGAAYEQYF. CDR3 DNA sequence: TGTGCCAGCAGCCTGCGCGGGGCGGCCTACGAGCAGTACTTC. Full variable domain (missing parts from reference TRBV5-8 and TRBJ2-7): EAGVTQSPTHLIKTRGQQATLRCSPISGHTSVYWYQQALGLGLQFLLWYDEGEERNRGNFPPRFSGRQFPNYSSELNVNALELEDSALYLCASSLRGAAYEQYFGPGTRLTVT.